This T cell receptor beta chain was observed in a study of T-cell memory formation after mild COVID-19. At the level of the study: Clustering of TCRs was largely donor specific.

This clonotype was picked up many times. Its antigen is unknown. Sample barcodes and UMIs were carried by the TCR alpha and TCR beta cDNA libraries that 5'RACE generated with constant-segment primers. TCRdb ran MiXCR on the 5' RACE reads and lists one entry per CDR3 protein. This table holds hundreds of thousands of distinct CDR3 sequences, roughly 25% found once. General study points: Day 15 to 85 contracting clones showed balanced CD4/CD8; later expanders leaned CD4+. In pre-infection memory, a portion of responding clones appeared, which suggested that cross-reactive memory joined.

The sequence derives from an adult woman who had mild COVID-19 (a few samples of this study predate the infection). Cell type and time point are not known. Sequences were obtained from PBMCs or a T cell subset sorted from them (not recorded which).

The CDR3 protein is CASSRTSGINTGELFF. The CDR3, as DNA: TGCGCCAGCAGCCGTACTAGCGGGATAAACACCGGGGAGCTGTTTTTT. This chain joins TRBV5-1 and TRBJ2-2; 10 bases are shared with TRBD2. The germline CDR1 and CDR2 sequences are SGHRS and YFSETQ. This CDR3 spans 16 amino acids. V lost 4 bases to trimming and J lost 2 bases; unmatched junction nucleotides: 5.